This record covers a single T cell receptor (beta chain). Deep-level settings were used for running the assay. Profiling relied on immunoSEQ multiplex PCR, and the TCRdb table lists in-frame clones only, not all of them. The sample has 2 million to 3 million clones, 93% seen once. Germline V lookup: CDR1 ENHRY, CDR2 SYGVKD. The CDR3 sequence is 14 residues long. Deletions cut 7 bases from V and 2 bases from J, with 14 bases between. This sample is drawn from a study of shared clonotypes between healthy human individuals. Study background: Those who served as donors were a couple of women and a few men between the ages of 18 and 49. Three plates were used per donor for CD4 naive, three for CD4 memory, two for CD8 naive and one for CD8 memory.

The sequence came from a young man in good health. Some clones in this sample may be carry-over from other donors' samples. The chain recombines TRBV10-3 with TRBJ2-5; D tentatively reads TRBD1 or TRBD2 (5 bases each). The specimen sequenced was naive CD4+ T cells from PBMCs. Specified subset: CD45RA+ positively selected. The CDR3 DNA is TGTGCCATCAAGTCGGGGCTGCCTCAAGAGACCCAGTACTTC. Translating it yields CAIKSGLPQETQYF.